This T cell receptor beta chain stems from a study of blood T cell repertoires in COVID-19. At the level of the study: PBMCs, B-cell-depleted T cells, or T cells were the source of the cDNA or gDNA that made up the material.

This CDR3 region has 15 residues. The J segment lost 5 bases and the V segment lost 4 bases, leaving 8 bases of the junction unmatched. The germline V gene encodes CDR1 LNHDA and CDR2 SQIVND (reference sequence). Original handling: Estimates of nucleated cell counts were drawn from the amplification of reference gene primers. Clones were read by immunoSEQ multiplex PCR, and TCRdb kept only the in-frame ones, dropping some. D and trimming come from the DNA, and the V and J calls and clone size come from that table. The sample contains 150,000 or so clones, around 80% of which appear only once. Clinical history reported by participants formed the basis on which cohorts were assigned.

This chain uses TRBV19 with TRBJ1-1; 9 bases align to TRBD1. The sequencing sample was made of PBMCs or T cells enriched from blood (not recorded which). This receptor was obtained from a man between 40 and 49 years old who had recovered from COVID-19. The CDR3: CASSNTGGAGTEAFF. The CDR3 DNA reads TGTGCCAGTAGTAATACAGGGGGCGCGGGGACTGAAGCTTTCTTT.